A single sample gave rise to the 27 T cell receptor beta chains below, sequenced in a study of T cells in localized non-small cell lung cancer. Generated by immunoSEQ multiplex PCR, the TCRdb table keeps only in-frame clones and is missing some. The sample has approximately 22,000 clones, around 85% seen once; the top ten hold about 20%. This material consisted of PBMCs, taken before any cancer treatment. Source of these receptors: a man aged 40-75 years with stage II squamous cell lung carcinoma.

V gene TRBV5-5 combines with J gene TRBJ2-7; 10 nucleotides line up with TRBD1. The CDR3 runs 15 residues. Germline assignment: CDR1 SGHKS and CDR2 YYEKEE (reference sequence). V was clipped by 3 bases and J by 5 bases; unmatched bases: 8. The DNA for the CDR3 is TGTGCCAGCAGCTCTAGTCCCGGACAGGGGGACGAGCAGTACTTC. This gives the protein CASSSSPGQGDEQYF.

This CDR3 reads CASRPQGDYGYTF. As DNA, the CDR3 is TGTGCCAGCAGGCCACAGGGCGACTATGGCTACACCTTC. This chain links TRBV5-4 with TRBJ1-2; tentative D call: TRBD1 (6 bases). Per the germline V gene, CDR1 is SGHNT and CDR2 is YYREEE (reference sequence). Trimming took off 5 bases at V and 3 bases at J, with 11 bases between the two ends. The CDR3 is made up of 13 amino acids.

The chain couples TRBV5-1 to TRBJ2-1; 7 bases align to TRBD1. The J segment lost 0 bases and the V segment lost 5 bases, leaving 5 bases of the junction unmatched. The CDR3 spans 15 residues. Germline assignment: CDR1 SGHRS and CDR2 YFSETQ. The CDR3 loop is CASRPGQSSYNEQFF. Here the CDR3 DNA reads TGCGCCAGCAGGCCGGGACAGAGCTCCTACAATGAGCAGTTCTTC.

CDR3 DNA sequence: TGTGCCACCAGCAGAGGTGGTAGCGGGAGTAGAACGCAGTATTTT. Protein product: CATSRGGSGSRTQYF. This rearrangement joins TRBV15 to TRBJ2-3, with 9 bases aligning to TRBD2. CDR3 size: 15 residues. Germline trimming cut 1 base from V and 9 bases from J; bases unmatched to any gene: 8. Germline V lookup: CDR1 LNHNV, CDR2 YYDKDF (reference sequence).

This clone was found a few times. The J gene is TRBJ1-1, the V gene TRBV5-6; D is possibly TRBD1 (5 bases). Germline CDR1 is SGHDT and CDR2 is YYEEEE. This CDR3 is built from 15 residues. V shed 1 base and J shed 3 bases, with 13 bases lying between them. CDR3: CASSLQRGWDTEAFF. CDR3 bases: TGTGCCAGCAGCTTGCAAAGGGGCTGGGACACTGAAGCTTTCTTT.

The CDR3 reads CASSWGAYQPQHF. The CDR3 nucleotides read TGTGCCAGCAGTTGGGGGGCTTACCAGCCCCAGCATTTT. This sequence joins TRBV28 and TRBJ1-5; D perhaps matches TRBD1 (6 bases). Germline assignment: CDR1 MDHEN and CDR2 SYDVKM. This CDR3 is built from 13 residues. The V gene lost 4 bases and the J gene lost 7 bases, with 11 bases spanning the gap.

The genes are TRBV28 and TRBJ2-5, with D perhaps TRBD1 or TRBD2 (6 bases each). Germline CDR1 MDHEN, CDR2 SYDVKM. This CDR3 is 16 amino acids long. V was clipped by 6 bases and J by 2 bases, with 19 bases between them. This CDR3 is CASSFPGGGIQETQYF. CDR3 nucleotides: TGTGCCAGCAGCTTCCCCGGGGGCGGTATTCAAGAGACCCAGTACTTC.

This chain connects TRBV29-1 to TRBJ2-6; D is perhaps TRBD1 (5 bases). Germline V lookup: CDR1 SQVTM, CDR2 ANQGSEA. The ends were cut back, 5 bases at V and 0 bases at J, with 11 bases in the middle. CDR3 size: 15 residues. The CDR3 bases are TGCAGCGTTTCCGACAGCCCCTCTGGGGCCAACGTCCTGACTTTC. Its protein is CSVSDSPSGANVLTF. Variable domain in full (rest from reference TRBV29-1 and TRBJ2-6): SAVISQKPSRDICQRGTSLTIQCQVDSQVTMMFWYRQQPGQSLTLIATANQGSEATYESGFVIDKFPISRPNLTFSTLTVSNMSPEDSSIYLCSVSDSPSGANVLTFGAGSRLTVL.

The genes are TRBV18 and TRBJ2-5, with D possibly being TRBD1 (5 bases). V shed 3 bases and J shed 7 bases, with 9 bases lying between them. The CDR3 runs to 12 residues. Germline V gene sequence: CDR1 KGHSH, CDR2 LQKENI. CDR3 nucleotides: TGTGCCAGCTCACCTGCTAGGGGGACCCAGTACTTC. Amino acid sequence: CASSPARGTQYF.

V and J are TRBV28 and TRBJ1-4; D not resolved. The germline V and J ends were trimmed by 6 bases and 8 bases, with 19 bases remaining between them. The CDR3 sequence is 15 residues long. CDR1 is MDHEN, CDR2 SYDVKM, per germline. CDR3 in DNA: TGTGCCAGCAGACGAGTAACCCAAGGAAGCGAAAAACTGTTTTTT. Translating gives CASRRVTQGSEKLFF.

This chain uses TRBV9 with TRBJ2-7, with 8 positions matching TRBD2. CDR3 length equals 15 residues. Germline V gives CDR1 SGDLS, CDR2 YYNGEE. The ends lost 0 bases at V and 4 bases at J; junction bases unmatched: 6. Written as DNA, the CDR3 is TGTGCCAGCAGCGTAGGTTTTAGCGGGGCATACGAGCAGTACTTC. Its protein product is CASSVGFSGAYEQYF.

The rearrangement uses TRBV11-2 and TRBJ1-1; 8 bases agree with TRBD1. CDR1 is SGHAT, CDR2 FQNNGV, per germline. The junction had 20 bases not matched to a gene; V was cut back by 4 bases and J by 7 bases. The CDR3 loop spans 18 amino acids. CDR3 region: CASSSPTRDRWDRIEAFF. The CDR3 DNA sequence: TGTGCCAGCAGCTCACCTACAAGGGACAGATGGGACAGGATTGAAGCTTTCTTT.

This clone was detected once. The V and J genes are TRBV5-1 and TRBJ2-3; the match to TRBD1 covers 7 bases. V lost 7 bases and J lost 2; bases outside the gene matches: 13. Per germline, CDR1 SGHRS and CDR2 YFSETQ. The CDR3 runs 16 residues. The CDR3 is CASGNTGDSLTDTQYF. The CDR3 DNA reads TGCGCCAGCGGAAATACCGGGGACAGCCTCACAGATACGCAGTATTTT.

The rearrangement joins TRBV28 to TRBJ1-3, with D possibly matching TRBD1 (6 bases). The germline gives CDR1 MDHEN, CDR2 SYDVKM. This CDR3 is 14 amino acids long. The V and J ends lost 2 bases and 3 bases respectively, with 8 bases between them. The CDR3: CASSLLRGGNTIYF. In DNA, the CDR3 is TGTGCCAGCAGTTTACTCAGGGGTGGAAACACCATATATTTT.

The chain employs TRBV6-1 and TRBJ1-1; tentative D call: TRBD1 (6 bases). The V gene's germline CDR1 is MNHNS and CDR2 SASEGT. This CDR3 region has 13 residues. V was pared by 5 bases and J by 7 bases, with 14 bases between. Here the CDR3 reads CASSKTDSVEAFF. CDR3 DNA sequence: TGTGCCAGCAGTAAAACGGACAGTGTTGAAGCTTTCTTT.

The chain links TRBV6-4 to TRBJ2-1; D tentatively reads TRBD1 or TRBD2 (6 bases each). This CDR3 comprises 16 residues. CDR1 is MRHNA and CDR2 is SNTAGT in the germline V gene. V was trimmed by 4 bases and J by 4 bases, leaving 17 bases between them. The CDR3 DNA is TGTGCCAGCAGTGCGGGGGCCACCTCGTTTTACAATGAGCAGTTCTTC. Encoded protein: CASSAGATSFYNEQFF.

The CDR3 DNA reads TGTGCCAGCAGTACGCGGACAGGGAACAACTATGGCTACACCTTC. Amino acid sequence: CASSTRTGNNYGYTF. This rearrangement joins TRBV27 to TRBJ1-2, with 8 bases matching TRBD1. Germline V lookup: CDR1 MNHEY, CDR2 SMNVEV (reference sequence). The CDR3 has 15 amino acids. Trimming at V came to 5 bases and at J to 2 bases, leaving 7 bases not matched to a gene.

This chain connects TRBV13 to TRBJ1-4; a possible D gene is TRBD1 (6 bases). Per the germline V gene, CDR1 is PRHDT and CDR2 is FYEKMQ (reference sequence). The CDR3 totals 14 residues. The ends were cut back, 5 bases at V and 5 bases at J, with 12 bases in the middle. The CDR3 DNA reads as TGTGCCAGCAGCCGAGGGGGAGGGAATGAAAAACTGTTTTTT. Its translation: CASSRGGGNEKLFF.

This rearrangement joins TRBV11-2 to TRBJ2-7; D gene uncertain. V was cut by 0 bases and J by 3 bases, with 6 bases left in between. Germline lookup yields CDR1 SGHAT and CDR2 FQNNGV. The CDR3 has 13 residues. This chain's CDR3 is CASSLEIYYEQYF. The DNA of the CDR3 is TGTGCCAGCAGCTTAGAAATTTACTACGAGCAGTACTTC. The variable domain in full, with the rest retrieved from reference TRBV11-2 and TRBJ2-7, is EAGVAQSPRYKIIEKRQSVAFWCNPISGHATLYWYQQILGQGPKLLIQFQNNGVVDDSQLPKDRFSAERLKGVDSTLKIQPAKLEDSAVYLCASSLEIYYEQYFGPGTRLTVT.

This chain joins TRBV6-5 and TRBJ2-3; D is perhaps TRBD2 (5 bases). Germline V lookup: CDR1 MNHEY, CDR2 SVGAGI. There are 13 residues in the CDR3. Trimming cost V 7 bases and J 8 bases, with 16 bases left between them. This chain's CDR3 is CASTLLSGGTQYF. The CDR3 nucleotides read TGTGCCAGCACCCTTTTAAGCGGTGGTACGCAGTATTTT.

This chain's CDR3 is CASSNRQGSSYNEQFF. The CDR3 DNA is TGTGCCAGCAGTAACCGACAGGGGAGCTCCTACAATGAGCAGTTCTTC. V is TRBV25-1 and J is TRBJ2-1, with 8 bases aligning to TRBD1. J was trimmed by 0 bases and V by 5 bases; bases with no gene match: 6. CDR3 length: 16 residues. CDR1 is MGHDK, CDR2 SYGVNS, per germline.

This chain connects TRBV11-3 to TRBJ2-7; no clear D gene. Between the trimmed V and J ends, which lost 1 base and 3 bases, there was a span of 13 bases. The CDR3 runs 15 residues. Germline V gives CDR1 SGHNT, CDR2 YENEEA. CDR3 sequence (DNA): TGTGCCAGCAGCTTAGGTGTGGGGATAGGCTACGAGCAGTACTTC. Translation gives CASSLGVGIGYEQYF.

The J gene is TRBJ2-7, the V gene TRBV5-4, with 11 nucleotides matching TRBD2. The CDR3 length is 16 residues. V lost 1 base and J lost 2; bases outside the gene matches: 5. CDR1 is SGHNT and CDR2 is YYREEE in the germline V gene (reference sequence). The CDR3 is CASSLSGTSGTYEQYF. As DNA, the CDR3 is TGTGCCAGCAGCTTGAGTGGGACTAGCGGTACCTACGAGCAGTACTTC.

This clone was observed a handful of times. The chain joins TRBV4-1 to TRBJ1-1; no reliable D call. Trimming removed 1 base at V and 1 base at J, with 4 bases between. Germline V gene lookup returns CDR1 MGHRA and CDR2 YSYEKL. This CDR3 is 13 amino acids long. CDR3 loop: CASSQGRNTEAFF. The DNA for the CDR3 is TGCGCCAGCAGCCAAGGGAGGAACACTGAAGCTTTCTTT.

This clone appeared a single time. The chain has TRBV7-3 and TRBJ2-1; 10 positions match TRBD2. In germline, CDR1 is SGHTA, CDR2 FQGTGA. Losses at the gene ends were 1 base for V and 7 bases for J; bases not matched to a gene: 7. This CDR3 comprises 16 residues. CDR3 DNA sequence: TGTGCCAGCAGCTTAAGGCCTAGCGGGAGTTCAAATGAGCAGTTCTTC. Translated: CASSLRPSGSSNEQFF.

This clone was seen a few times. The rearrangement uses TRBV6-4 and TRBJ2-1; TRBD2 matches 7 bases. The CDR3 is 13 residues long. After removal of 4 bases from V and 4 bases from J, the junction contained 1 base not matched to a gene. The germline CDR1 and CDR2 sequences are MRHNA and SNTAGT. In nucleotides, the CDR3 is TGTGCCAGCAGTGCGGGAGGTTACAATGAGCAGTTCTTC. Protein product: CASSAGGYNEQFF.

The rearrangement uses TRBV6-6 and TRBJ2-7; a weak D match, TRBD1 (5 bases). The CDR3 extends over 15 amino acids. The germline V gene has CDR1 MNHNY and CDR2 SVGAGI (reference sequence). The V gene lost 7 bases and the J gene lost 1 base, with 17 bases spanning the gap. This CDR3 reads CASTPRSDTSYEQYF. The CDR3 bases are TGTGCCAGCACCCCCCGCTCGGACACTTCCTACGAGCAGTACTTC.